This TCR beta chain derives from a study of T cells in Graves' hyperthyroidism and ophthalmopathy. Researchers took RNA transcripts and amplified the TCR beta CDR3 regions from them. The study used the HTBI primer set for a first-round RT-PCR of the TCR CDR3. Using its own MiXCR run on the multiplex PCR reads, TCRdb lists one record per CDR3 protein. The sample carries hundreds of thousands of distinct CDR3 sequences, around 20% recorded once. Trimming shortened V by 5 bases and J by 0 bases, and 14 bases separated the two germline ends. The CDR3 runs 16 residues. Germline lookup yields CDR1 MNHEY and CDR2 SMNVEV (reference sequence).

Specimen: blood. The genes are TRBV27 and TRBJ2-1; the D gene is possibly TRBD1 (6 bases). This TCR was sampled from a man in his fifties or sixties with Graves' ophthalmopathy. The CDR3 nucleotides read TGTGCCAGCAGTACCCGGGACACGAGCTCCTACAATGAGCAGTTCTTC. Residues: CASSTRDTSSYNEQFF.